Listed here are 5 T cell receptor beta chains from one sample, sequenced in a study of blood T cells in healthy people across ages. A J-beta primer mix and a sample-barcoded 5' primer were used in a second PCR of about 6 to 12 cycles. TCRdb itself ran the 5' RACE reads through MiXCR, one entry per CDR3 protein. The data contain more than 650,000 distinct CDR3 sequences, about a quarter of them singletons. These data are also associated with another study on T cells of mothers and their children.

Source material: blood. Receptors originate from a boy younger than 18 in good health.

The rearrangement joins TRBV7-9 to TRBJ2-3; 12 bases agree with TRBD2. This CDR3 has 15 residues. The V gene's germline CDR1 is SEHNR and CDR2 FQNEAQ (reference sequence). The J segment lost 6 bases and the V segment lost 6 bases, leaving 7 bases of the junction unmatched. CDR3 in DNA: TGTGCCAGCAGTCGACTAGCGGGGGACCCCGATACGCAGTATTTT. Amino acid sequence: CASSRLAGDPDTQYF.

The chain is built from TRBV6-1 and TRBJ2-7, with 8 positions matching TRBD1. J lost 7 bases, V lost 5 bases, and 7 bases had no gene match. The CDR3 spans 13 residues. The germline V gene encodes CDR1 MNHNS and CDR2 SASEGT. The DNA for the CDR3 is TGTGCCAGCAGTCTGGACAGGGACGGGGAGCAGTACTTC. As protein: CASSLDRDGEQYF.

This clonotype was observed a few times. The V and J genes are TRBV7-9 and TRBJ2-7, with 13 positions matching TRBD2. The CDR3 contains 17 residues. V lost 4 bases to trimming and J lost 2 bases; unmatched junction nucleotides: 8. Per germline, CDR1 SEHNR and CDR2 FQNEAQ (reference sequence). CDR3 sequence reads: CASSSTSGGVRTYEQYF. The CDR3 DNA sequence: TGTGCCAGCAGCTCCACTAGCGGGGGGGTCCGGACCTACGAGCAGTACTTC.

V gene TRBV6-1 combines with J gene TRBJ1-5; tentatively, D is TRBD1 (6 bases). CDR3 length equals 16 residues. V dropped 6 bases and J dropped 2 bases, with 17 bases sitting between them. Germline-derived CDR1 and CDR2 are MNHNS and SASEGT. The CDR3 spells CASSREGVGGNQPQHF. DNA of the CDR3: TGTGCCAGCAGCCGAGAGGGGGTAGGTGGCAATCAGCCCCAGCATTTT.

The sample holds a few counts of this clonotype. This chain connects TRBV2 to TRBJ2-1; D perhaps matches TRBD2 (7 bases). The CDR3 has 16 residues. Germline V gives CDR1 SNHLY, CDR2 FYNNEI. V gave up 4 bases and J gave up 8 bases, with 21 bases separating them. The CDR3 DNA sequence: TGTGCCAGCAGTGGGCCCTGGGGGGGCGAATTGGATGAGCAGTTCTTC. Translation: CASSGPWGGELDEQFF.